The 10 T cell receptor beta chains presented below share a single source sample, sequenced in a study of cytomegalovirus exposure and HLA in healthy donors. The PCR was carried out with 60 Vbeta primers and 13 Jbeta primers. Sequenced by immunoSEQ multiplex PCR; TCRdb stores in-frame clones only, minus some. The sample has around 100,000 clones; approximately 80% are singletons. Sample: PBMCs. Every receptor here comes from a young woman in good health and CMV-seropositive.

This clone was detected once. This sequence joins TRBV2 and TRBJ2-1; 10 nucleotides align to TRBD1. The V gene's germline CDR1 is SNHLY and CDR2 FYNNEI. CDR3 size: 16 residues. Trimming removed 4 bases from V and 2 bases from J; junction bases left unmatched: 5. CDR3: CASSADRGLAYNEQFF. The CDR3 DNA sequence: TGTGCCAGCAGTGCCGACAGGGGGCTCGCCTACAATGAGCAGTTCTTC.

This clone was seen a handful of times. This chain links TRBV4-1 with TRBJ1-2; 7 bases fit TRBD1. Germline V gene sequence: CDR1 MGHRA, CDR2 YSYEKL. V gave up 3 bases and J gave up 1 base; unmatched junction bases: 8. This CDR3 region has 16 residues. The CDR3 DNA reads TGCGCCAGCAGCCACTATGGCGGGACAGATAACTATGGCTACACCTTC. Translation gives CASSHYGGTDNYGYTF.

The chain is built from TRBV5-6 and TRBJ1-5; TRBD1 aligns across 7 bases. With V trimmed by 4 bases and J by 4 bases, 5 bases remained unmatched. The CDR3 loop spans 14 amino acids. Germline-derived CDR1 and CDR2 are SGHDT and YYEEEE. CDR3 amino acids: CASSNRGLNQPQHF. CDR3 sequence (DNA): TGTGCCAGCAGCAACAGGGGCCTGAATCAGCCCCAGCATTTT.

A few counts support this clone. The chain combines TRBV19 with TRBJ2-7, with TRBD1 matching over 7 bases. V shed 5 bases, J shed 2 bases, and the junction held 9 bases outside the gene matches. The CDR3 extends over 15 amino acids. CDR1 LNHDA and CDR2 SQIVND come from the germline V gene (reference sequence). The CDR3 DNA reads TGTGCCAGTAGTCTTCACCGGGACAGTACCTACGAGCAGTACTTC. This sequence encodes CASSLHRDSTYEQYF.

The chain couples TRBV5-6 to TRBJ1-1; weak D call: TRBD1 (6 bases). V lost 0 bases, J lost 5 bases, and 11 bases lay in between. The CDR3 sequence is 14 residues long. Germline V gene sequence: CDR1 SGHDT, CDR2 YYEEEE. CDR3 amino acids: CASSLDRVGTEAFF. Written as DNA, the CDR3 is TGTGCCAGCAGCTTGGACAGGGTAGGAACTGAAGCTTTCTTT.

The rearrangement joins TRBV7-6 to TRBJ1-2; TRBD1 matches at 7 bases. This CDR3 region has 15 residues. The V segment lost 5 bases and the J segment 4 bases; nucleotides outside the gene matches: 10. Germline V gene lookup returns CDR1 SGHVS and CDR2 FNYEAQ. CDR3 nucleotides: TGTGCCAGCAGCCCATCAGGGGGTGGGATCTATGGCTACACCTTC. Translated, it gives CASSPSGGGIYGYTF.

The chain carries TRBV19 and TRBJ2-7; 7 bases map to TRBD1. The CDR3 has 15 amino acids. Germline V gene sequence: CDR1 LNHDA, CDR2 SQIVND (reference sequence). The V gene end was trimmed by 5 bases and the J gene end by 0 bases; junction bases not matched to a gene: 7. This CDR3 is CASSVRDRDSYEQYF. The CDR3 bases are TGTGCCAGTAGTGTCCGGGACAGAGACTCCTACGAGCAGTACTTC.

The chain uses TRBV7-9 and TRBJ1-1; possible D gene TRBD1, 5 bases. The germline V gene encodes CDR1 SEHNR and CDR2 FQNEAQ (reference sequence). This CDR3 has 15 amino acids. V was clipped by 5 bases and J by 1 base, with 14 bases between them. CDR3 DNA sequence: TGTGCCAGCAGCCCCCGGGACGGGAGGAACACTGAAGCTTTCTTT. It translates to CASSPRDGRNTEAFF.

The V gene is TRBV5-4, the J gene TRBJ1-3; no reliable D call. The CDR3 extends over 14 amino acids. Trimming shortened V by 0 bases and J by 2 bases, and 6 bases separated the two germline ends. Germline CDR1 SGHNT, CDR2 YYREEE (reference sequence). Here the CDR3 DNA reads TGTGCCAGCAGCTTGGGAGGGACTGGAAACACCATATATTTT. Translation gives CASSLGGTGNTIYF.

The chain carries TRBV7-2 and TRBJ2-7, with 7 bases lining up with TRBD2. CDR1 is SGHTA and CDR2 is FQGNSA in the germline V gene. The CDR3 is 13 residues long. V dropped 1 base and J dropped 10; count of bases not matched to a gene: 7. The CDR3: CASSLGGGPEQYF. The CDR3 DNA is TGTGCCAGCAGCTTAGGGGGAGGGCCAGAACAGTACTTC. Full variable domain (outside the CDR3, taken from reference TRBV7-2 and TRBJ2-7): GAGVSQSPSNKVTEKGKDVELRCDPISGHTALYWYRQSLGQGLEFLIYFQGNSAPDKSGLPSDRFSAERTGGSVSTLTIQRTQQEDSAVYLCASSLGGGPEQYFGPGTRLTVT.